Below, 3 T cell receptor beta chains from the same sample are listed, as sequenced in a study of OX40 agonist ivuxolimab in advanced cancers. The method was immunoSEQ multiplex PCR; TCRdb's version includes in-frame clones alone and lacks a portion of them. This repertoire shows roughly 64,000 clones, more than 80% found once; its top ten account for roughly 2.3%. Sequenced here: CD4+ or CD8+ T cells sorted from blood, sampled in a trial of the OX40 agonist ivuxolimab. The receptors were gathered from an adult with an advanced solid tumor such as melanoma, head and neck, liver or kidney cancer.

A single count supports this clone. V gene TRBV5-1 combines with J gene TRBJ2-1; 7 nucleotides match TRBD2. V was clipped by 4 bases and J by 9 bases; unmatched bases: 16. CDR1 SGHRS and CDR2 YFSETQ come from the germline V gene. CDR3 length equals 16 residues. CDR3 protein: CASSLPGTTVGTEQFF. Written as DNA, the CDR3 is TGCGCCAGCAGCCTTCCCGGGACTACGGTAGGGACTGAGCAGTTCTTC.

The J gene is TRBJ2-5, the V gene TRBV5-4, with unresolved D. V lost 3 bases, J lost 5 bases, and 11 bases lay in between. This CDR3 region has 13 residues. The germline CDR1 and CDR2 sequences are SGHNT and YYREEE (reference sequence). The CDR3 is CASSWTVSETQYF. In DNA form, the CDR3 reads TGTGCCAGCAGCTGGACGGTATCGGAGACCCAGTACTTC.

The chain recombines TRBV5-1 with TRBJ1-2; D ambiguous. The V end lost 0 bases, the J end lost 4 bases, and 10 bases lay between the germline ends. Germline CDR1 is SGHRS and CDR2 is YFSETQ. The CDR3 has 14 amino acids. DNA for the CDR3: TGCGCCAGCAGCTTGGCGGGCAGAGGCTATGGCTACACCTTC. This sequence encodes CASSLAGRGYGYTF. The full variable domain, completed using reference TRBV5-1 and TRBJ1-2, is KAGVTQTPRYLIKTRGQQVTLSCSPISGHRSVSWYQQTPGQGLQFLFEYFSETQRNKGNFPGRFSGRQFSNSRSEMNVSTLELGDSALYLCASSLAGRGYGYTFGSGTRLTVV.